One and the same sample provided the 14 T cell receptor beta chains below, sequenced in a study of blood T cells in healthy people across ages (dated by TCRdb to between 2015 and 2016). To prepare the library, 5' RACE was applied. The run used an Illumina HiSeq 2500. A second PCR of roughly 6 to 11 cycles was run with a J-beta primer mix and a sample-barcoded 5' primer. Starting from the raw public reads, TCRdb applied fastp trimming at Q25, assembled clones with MiXCR and retained in-frame beta chains. When rows share a CDR3 protein, they turn into one entry using the most common DNA and genes. For this sample there are about 1.7 million distinct CDR3 sequences; approximately 28% appear just once. 7.7% of the sample is taken by the ten largest. Sequenced sample: blood. All receptors derive from a woman aged 30 to 39 in good health.

Of note for this clonotype: Since the CDR3 does not end with the conserved phenylalanine or tryptophan, this likely comes from a read error. V usage is TRBV5-1 and J usage is TRBJ2-7; TRBD2 agrees at 11 bases. Looked up from germline, CDR1 is SGHRS and CDR2 is YFSETQ. The CDR3 is 14 residues long. V gave up 0 bases and J gave up 4 bases; unmatched junction bases: 0. CDR3 loop: CASSLASGGYEQYL. DNA of the CDR3: TGCGCCAGCAGCTTGGCTAGCGGGGGGTACGAGCAGTACTTA.

The rearrangement links TRBV5-1 to TRBJ1-2, with no clear D. The ends were cut back, 3 bases at V and 6 bases at J, with 18 bases in the middle. In germline, CDR1 is SGHRS, CDR2 YFSETQ. There are 15 residues in the CDR3. CDR3: CASSSTAGKMNGYTF. The CDR3 DNA follows: TGCGCCAGCAGCTCCACGGCAGGCAAGATGAATGGCTACACCTTC.

This clonotype was counted a few times. The chain employs TRBV7-2 and TRBJ2-1; no reliable D call. The CDR3 contains 13 residues. Germline values: CDR1 SGHTA, CDR2 FQGNSA. V gave up 2 bases and J gave up 8 bases, with 10 bases separating them. The CDR3, as DNA: TGTGCCAGCAGCTTAACTTCCACCCATGAGCAGTTCTTC. Translating gives CASSLTSTHEQFF.

This clonotype has a handful of counts. The chain joins TRBV19 to TRBJ1-5; 7 bases line up with TRBD1. J was trimmed by 2 bases and V by 6 bases; bases with no gene match: 7. This CDR3 is built from 15 residues. From germline, CDR1 is LNHDA and CDR2 SQIVND (reference sequence). CDR3 sequence (DNA): TGTGCCAGTAGCACCTGGACAGGAGGCAATCAGCCCCAGCATTTT. It specifies CASSTWTGGNQPQHF.

The table lists this clonotype with a count of one. The chain carries TRBV20-1 and TRBJ2-3; D ambiguous. CDR3 length: 12 residues. In germline, CDR1 is DFQATT, CDR2 SNEGSKA (reference sequence). V shed 2 bases and J shed 4 bases, with 7 bases lying between them. The CDR3 bases are TGCAGTGCTAGACTAGACGCAGATACGCAGTATTTT. Translation: CSARLDADTQYF.

The V and J genes are TRBV20-1 and TRBJ2-4, with D perhaps given as TRBD1 or TRBD2 (6 bases each). Germline CDR1 reads DFQATT; CDR2 reads SNEGSKA (reference sequence). The ends were cut back, 4 bases at V and 13 bases at J, with 20 bases in the middle. CDR3 size: 13 residues. This CDR3 is CSANQGFSREQYF. The CDR3 DNA is TGCAGTGCTAATCAGGGGTTCTCCCGGGAGCAGTACTTC.

The CDR3 bases are TGTGCCATCAGTGAGTCGGGAGGGAAGGGCAATCAGCCCCAGCATTTT. Translation: CAISESGGKGNQPQHF. The chain carries TRBV10-3 and TRBJ1-5; D unclear. Germline values: CDR1 ENHRY, CDR2 SYGVKD. V was cut by 0 bases and J by 2 bases, with 11 bases left in between. This CDR3 has 16 amino acids.

The chain links TRBV20-1 to TRBJ1-2; D is unclear. The germline V gene has CDR1 DFQATT and CDR2 SNEGSKA (reference sequence). Trimming took off 1 base at V and 4 bases at J, with 13 bases between the two ends. The CDR3 runs to 14 residues. The CDR3 is CSARVSGNPYGYTF. The DNA of the CDR3 is TGCAGTGCTAGAGTGTCAGGCAATCCCTATGGCTACACCTTC.

The chain is built from TRBV12-3 or TRBV12-4 and TRBJ1-6; perhaps TRBD1 as D (5 bases). CDR3 length: 13 residues. Trimming shortened V by 2 bases and J by 9 bases, and 8 bases separated the two germline ends. Here the CDR3 DNA reads TGTGCCAGCAGTTTATGGGGGGGTTCACCCCTCCACTTT. Translation: CASSLWGGSPLHF.

This clonotype was counted only a few times. This chain links TRBV6-1 with TRBJ2-7; 9 positions match TRBD1. The CDR3 is 15 residues long. Unmatched junction bases numbered 3, after V lost 0 bases and J lost 3 bases. The germline V gene encodes CDR1 MNHNS and CDR2 SASEGT. The CDR3 is CASSEAGQGVYEQYF. DNA for the CDR3: TGTGCCAGCAGTGAAGCGGGACAGGGCGTCTACGAGCAGTACTTC.

The genes are TRBV5-6 and TRBJ2-2; D is uncertain. From germline, CDR1 is SGHDT and CDR2 YYEEEE. The V gene lost 1 base and the J gene lost 4 bases, with 5 bases spanning the gap. The CDR3 has 13 residues. The CDR3 is CASSLFGTGELFF. In DNA form, the CDR3 reads TGTGCCAGCAGCTTGTTTGGCACCGGGGAGCTGTTTTTT.

The chain joins TRBV27 to TRBJ1-4; D unresolved. Deletions cut 6 bases from V and 7 bases from J, with 12 bases between. Germline CDR1 MNHEY, CDR2 SMNVEV (reference sequence). The CDR3 covers 13 residues. The DNA of the CDR3 is TGTGCCAGCAGAGGCTTAAGCGGTGAAAAACTGTTTTTT. It translates to CASRGLSGEKLFF.

This chain uses TRBV12-3 or TRBV12-4 with TRBJ2-3; 11 nucleotides match TRBD2. The CDR3 loop spans 18 amino acids. After removal of 6 bases from V and 0 bases from J, the junction contained 11 bases not matched to a gene. Here the CDR3 DNA reads TGTGCCAGCAGACCCGCGCGGGGACTAGCGGTCAGCACAGATACGCAGTATTTT. As protein: CASRPARGLAVSTDTQYF.

This clonotype has more than one count but fewer than ten. This chain uses TRBV15 with TRBJ2-4; a possible D gene is TRBD2 (6 bases). The V end was cut by 8 bases, the J end by 3 bases, with 11 bases between. From germline, CDR1 is LNHNV and CDR2 YYDKDF (reference sequence). The CDR3 contains 13 residues. The CDR3 loop is CATSRGGKNIQYF. DNA of the CDR3: TGTGCCACCTCACGGGGAGGCAAAAACATTCAGTACTTC.